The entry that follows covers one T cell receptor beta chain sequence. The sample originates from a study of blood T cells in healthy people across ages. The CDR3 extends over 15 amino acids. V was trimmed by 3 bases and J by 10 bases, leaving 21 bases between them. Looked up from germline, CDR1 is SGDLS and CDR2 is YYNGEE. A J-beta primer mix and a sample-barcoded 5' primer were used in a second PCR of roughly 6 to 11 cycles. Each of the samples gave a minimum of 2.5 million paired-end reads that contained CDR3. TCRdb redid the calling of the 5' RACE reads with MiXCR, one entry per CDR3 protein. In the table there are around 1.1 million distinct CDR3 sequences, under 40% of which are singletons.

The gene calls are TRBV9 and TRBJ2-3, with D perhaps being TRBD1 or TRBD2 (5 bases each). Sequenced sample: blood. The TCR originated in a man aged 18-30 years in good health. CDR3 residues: CASSGRDPAWDAQYF. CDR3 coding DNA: TGTGCCAGCAGCGGCCGGGACCCGGCGTGGGATGCGCAGTATTTT.